The following is a T cell receptor (beta chain) sequence with its context. Its target is unknown. The entry originates in a study of CD8 T cells in Susac syndrome. Notes on the study in general: The CD4+ T cell repertoires from Susac syndrome exhibited no clonal expansion.

TCR beta sequencing was performed on blood CD8+ and CD4+ T cells. As judged by recently defined diagnostic criteria, patients with Susac syndrome had definite or probable disease. A quantity of roughly 0.5 to 1 ug RNA underwent reverse transcription using random hexamers. MiXCR was run by TCRdb on the immunoSEQ multiplex PCR reads, yielding one entry per CDR3 protein. The data contain approximately 74,000 distinct CDR3 sequences, 85% to 95% of them singletons. The sequence derives from a human donor with Susac syndrome. Material: CD4+ T cells from PBMCs.

Written as DNA, the CDR3 is TGCAGTGCTGGACGGACAGGGGAAGAGACCCAGTACTTC. Protein sequence: CSAGRTGEETQYF. This sequence joins TRBV20-1 and TRBJ2-5; 9 positions agree with TRBD1. V lost 5 bases, J lost 3 bases, and 4 bases stayed unmatched. This CDR3 region has 13 residues. CDR1 is DFQATT and CDR2 is SNEGSKA in the germline V gene (reference sequence).